The 5 T cell receptor beta chains in this list originate from one sample, sequenced in a study of blood T cell repertoires in COVID-19. Produced via immunoSEQ multiplex PCR; TCRdb's table is partial and in-frame only. The table has a few hundred thousand clones, more than 85% seen once. The sequenced material came from peripheral blood. Every receptor here comes from a man aged 40-50 years with active or convalescent COVID-19.

The gene calls are TRBV9 and TRBJ1-3; D uncertain. Germline V CDR1 and CDR2: SGDLS, YYNGEE. V was shortened by 0 bases and J by 0 bases, with 10 bases between the two germline ends. The CDR3 is 16 amino acids. In DNA form, the CDR3 reads TGTGCCAGCAGCGTAGGTCAGGTTCACTCTGGAAACACCATATATTTT. Encoded protein: CASSVGQVHSGNTIYF.

This clone was counted a single time. The rearrangement joins TRBV10-2 to TRBJ2-1, with D perhaps TRBD1 (5 bases). Germline V lookup: CDR1 WSHSY, CDR2 SAAADI. V lost 7 bases and J 6 bases, leaving 19 bases between the germline ends. CDR3 length: 15 residues. The CDR3 spells CASTVLDSLGNEQFF. The CDR3 coding sequence is TGCGCCAGCACCGTACTTGACAGCTTAGGCAATGAGCAGTTCTTC.

This chain links TRBV7-9 with TRBJ1-2; 9 nucleotides align to TRBD1. The V gene end was trimmed by 8 bases and the J gene end by 4 bases; junction bases not matched to a gene: 5. The CDR3 consists of 13 residues. The V gene's germline CDR1 is SEHNR and CDR2 FQNEAQ (reference sequence). For the CDR3, the DNA is TGTGCCAGCGTCGGGGACAGGGTCTATGGCTACACCTTC. Its translation: CASVGDRVYGYTF.

The rearrangement joins TRBV27 to TRBJ1-2; 9 nucleotides line up with TRBD1. J was trimmed by 10 bases and V by 4 bases; bases with no gene match: 7. This CDR3 region has 13 residues. The germline CDR1 and CDR2 sequences are MNHEY and SMNVEV (reference sequence). CDR3 sequence reads: CASSWTGALDYTF. The CDR3 DNA reads as TGTGCCAGCAGTTGGACAGGGGCCTTAGACTACACCTTC.

This rearrangement joins TRBV7-9 to TRBJ1-4, with D perhaps TRBD1 (5 bases). The CDR3 runs to 15 residues. Germline CDR1 and CDR2: SEHNR and FQNEAQ (reference sequence). The ends were cut back, 1 base at V and 5 bases at J, with 11 bases in the middle. In DNA, the CDR3 is TGTGCCAGCAGCTTAGGGAGGGGTGCCAATGAAAAACTGTTTTTT. It codes for CASSLGRGANEKLFF.